This T cell receptor (beta chain) was identified during a study of shared clonotypes between healthy human individuals. The protocol was immunoSEQ multiplex PCR, while the TCRdb copy is restricted to in-frame clones and leaves out a portion. The sample holds about 1.5 million clones; roughly 96% are singletons and the top ten take about 1%. This receptor was identified in a man aged 25-45 years in good health. What was sequenced was naive CD4+ T cells sorted from blood. As for subset: CD45RA+ positively selected.

CDR3 DNA: TGCGCCAGCAGTGTCGGGTCTCAGACTGAAGCTTTCTTT. It encodes CASSVGSQTEAFF. V is TRBV10-1 and J is TRBJ1-1; unclear D gene. This CDR3 region has 13 residues. Germline-derived CDR1 and CDR2 are WNHNN and SYGVQD (reference sequence). Trimming stripped 4 bases from V and 5 bases from J, with 11 bases between.